This T cell receptor beta chain was profiled in a study of beta chain features in type 1 diabetes. Study-wide context: Similarity in age, gender and cell yields was seen between patients and healthy donors.

Expressed TCRB transcripts were sequenced because the entire RNA isolate underwent reverse transcription. The protocol was immunoSEQ multiplex PCR, while the TCRdb copy is restricted to in-frame clones and leaves out a portion. The sample holds hundreds of thousands of clones; roughly 15% are singletons and the top ten take 0.023%. The V gene's germline CDR1 is SGHVS and CDR2 FQNEAQ. V lost 7 bases, J lost 5 bases, and 17 bases stayed unmatched. The CDR3 spans 17 residues. This clone appeared a few times. What it binds is unknown. Overall study results and limits: When VDJ junctions were examined, type 1 diabetes patients showed fewer insertions and more deletions. Shortening of TCRB CDR3s, moderate but significant, appeared in all four CD4+ subsets of Type 1 diabetes patients.

Sequenced input: naive CD4+ T cells from blood. The source is a woman aged 18-29 years in good health. V gene TRBV7-8 combines with J gene TRBJ2-5; TRBD1 aligns across 9 bases. The CDR3 here is CASNPGTGKDSFETQYF. The CDR3 DNA reads TGTGCCAGCAATCCCGGGACAGGGAAGGATTCGTTTGAGACCCAGTACTTC.